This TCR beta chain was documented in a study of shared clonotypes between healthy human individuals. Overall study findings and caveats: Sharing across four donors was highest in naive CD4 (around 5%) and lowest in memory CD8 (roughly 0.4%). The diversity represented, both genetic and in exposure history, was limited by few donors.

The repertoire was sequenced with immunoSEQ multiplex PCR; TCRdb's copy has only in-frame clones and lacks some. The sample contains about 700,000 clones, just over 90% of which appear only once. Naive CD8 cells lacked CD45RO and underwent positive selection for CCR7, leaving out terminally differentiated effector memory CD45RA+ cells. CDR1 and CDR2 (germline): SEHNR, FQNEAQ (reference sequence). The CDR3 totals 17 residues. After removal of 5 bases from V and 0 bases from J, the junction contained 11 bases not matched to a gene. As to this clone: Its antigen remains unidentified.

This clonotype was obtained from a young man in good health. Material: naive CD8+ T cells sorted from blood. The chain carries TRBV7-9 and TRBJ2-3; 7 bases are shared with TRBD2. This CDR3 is CASSPPYLAASTDTQYF. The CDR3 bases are TGTGCCAGCAGCCCGCCCTATCTAGCGGCTAGCACAGATACGCAGTATTTT.